A selection of T cell receptor beta chains follows, all from one sample in a study of blood T cell repertoires in COVID-19. Some clones are missing from TCRdb's copy, which holds only in-frame ones; the method was immunoSEQ multiplex PCR. The table shows 150,000 to 200,000 clones, with around 79% occurring only once. Sequencing was performed on peripheral blood. These receptors all come from an older woman with COVID-19, enrolled during active disease. Both conserved end residues are part of each CDR3. Fields, in order: J gene, CDR3 length, D gene, clone size, V gene, CDR3 protein, CDR3 DNA. D genes are given only for firm matches. Some rows mark clone size as missing; the rest say once, few, many or name a class of expanded clone.

TRBJ2-2	17	.	.	TRBV5-1	CASSLADKTANTGELFF	TGCGCCAGCAGCTTGGCCGATAAGACAGCGAACACCGGGGAGCTGTTTTTT
TRBJ2-2	14	.	.	TRBV2	CASSEMGPTGELFF	TGTGCCAGCAGTGAAATGGGGCCCACCGGGGAGCTGTTTTTT
TRBJ2-7	15	TRBD1	.	TRBV2	CASSEGGQVSYEQYF	TGTGCCAGCAGTGAAGGCGGACAGGTGTCCTACGAGCAGTACTTC
TRBJ2-3	16	.	.	TRBV5-1	CASSLALQSDYDTQYF	TGCGCCAGCAGCTTGGCCTTACAGTCAGACTATGATACGCAGTATTTT
TRBJ2-3	16	.	many	TRBV10-2	CASSGGRGASTDTQYF	TGCGCCAGCAGTGGAGGGCGGGGAGCTAGCACAGATACGCAGTATTTT
TRBJ1-2	12	.	.	TRBV19	CASKEAPRGYTF	TGTGCCAGTAAAGAGGCTCCCCGTGGCTACACCTTC
TRBJ1-4	13	.	.	TRBV6-6	CAGSRGANEKLFF	TGTGCCGGCTCCCGGGGGGCTAATGAAAAACTGTTTTTT
TRBJ1-2	13	.	many	TRBV12-3/TRBV12-4	CASSSGLNYGYTF	TGTGCCAGCAGCTCGGGGTTAAACTATGGCTACACCTTC
TRBJ2-1	14	.	.	TRBV3-1/TRBV3-2	CASSQVSRDTEQFF	TGTGCCAGCAGCCAGGTAAGCAGGGACACTGAGCAGTTCTTC
TRBJ2-7	13	.	.	TRBV5-6	CASSFTYTYEQYF	TGTGCCAGCAGCTTCACCTATACCTACGAGCAGTACTTC
TRBJ2-3	16	TRBD2	once	TRBV2	CASRATRGVGTDTQYF	TGTGCCAGCAGGGCTACACGGGGGGTGGGCACAGATACGCAGTATTTT
TRBJ1-6	15	TRBD1	.	TRBV15	CATSRPTGLISPLHF	TGTGCCACCAGCAGACCGACAGGGCTCATCTCACCCCTCCACTTT
TRBJ1-6	15	TRBD1	.	TRBV28	CASSFGTGSNSPLHF	TGTGCCAGCAGTTTTGGGACAGGGAGTAATTCACCCCTCCACTTT
TRBJ1-5	14	.	few	TRBV15	CATSREGEDQPQHF	TGTGCCACCAGCAGGGAGGGAGAGGATCAGCCCCAGCATTTT
TRBJ1-5	13	.	.	TRBV10-2	CASSEGVARPQHF	TGCGCCAGCAGTGAAGGGGTCGCACGGCCCCAGCATTTT
TRBJ2-1	12	.	.	TRBV11-1	CASSTLGSEQFF	TGTGCCAGCAGCACCTTGGGGAGCGAGCAGTTCTTC
TRBJ2-7	16	TRBD1	.	TRBV13	CASSSLAGQGAREQYF	TGTGCCAGCAGCTCCCTAGCGGGACAGGGGGCAAGGGAGCAGTACTTC
TRBJ2-1	15	TRBD2	.	TRBV11-3	CASSLSGESYNEQFF	TGTGCCAGCAGTCTTAGCGGGGAATCCTACAATGAGCAGTTCTTC
TRBJ2-3	16	TRBD2	.	TRBV7-2	CASSPRLAGTTDTQYF	TGTGCCAGCAGCCCAAGACTAGCGGGCACCACAGATACGCAGTATTTT
TRBJ2-5	13	.	.	TRBV27	CASSFGLWETQYF	TGTGCCAGCAGTTTCGGACTATGGGAGACCCAGTACTTC
TRBJ1-2	18	TRBD1	.	TRBV7-3	CASSFRPTGTGIKYGYTF	TGTGCCAGCAGCTTTCGGCCAACCGGGACAGGGATCAAGTATGGCTACACCTTC
TRBJ2-5	16	TRBD1	.	TRBV5-1	CASSLKGGRPQETQYF	TGCGCCAGCAGCTTGAAAGGGGGCCGTCCTCAAGAGACCCAGTACTTC
TRBJ2-7	13	TRBD1	.	TRBV28	CASNRDSPYEQYF	TGTGCCAGCAACCGGGACAGCCCCTACGAGCAGTACTTC
TRBJ2-7	16	.	.	TRBV28	CASSYKEEARTYEQYF	TGTGCCAGCAGTTATAAAGAGGAAGCACGAACCTACGAGCAGTACTTC
TRBJ1-6	14	TRBD1	.	TRBV6-2/TRBV6-3	CASSFGQGISPLHF	TGTGCCAGCAGCTTCGGACAGGGGATTTCACCCCTCCACTTT
TRBJ1-4	17	.	.	TRBV5-6	CASSLRRGSVTNEKLFF	TGTGCCAGCAGCTTGAGGAGGGGATCTGTGACTAATGAAAAACTGTTTTTT
TRBJ2-7	13	TRBD1	few	TRBV29-1	CSVAWTGDYEQYF	TGCAGCGTGGCCTGGACAGGGGACTACGAGCAGTACTTC
TRBJ2-3	16	TRBD1	.	TRBV5-1	CASSTVGQGATDTQYF	TGCGCCAGCAGCACGGTGGGACAGGGGGCAACAGATACGCAGTATTTT
TRBJ1-6	16	.	.	TRBV3-1/TRBV3-2	CASSQGFGSDNSPLHF	TGTGCCAGCAGCCAAGGGTTCGGGTCAGATAATTCACCCCTCCACTTT
TRBJ2-1	14	TRBD2	.	TRBV5-1	CASSLERGGNEQFF	TGCGCCAGCAGCTTGGAGCGGGGGGGAAATGAGCAGTTCTTC
TRBJ1-1	14	.	few	TRBV9	CASSVAGLDTEAFF	TGTGCCAGCAGCGTTGCTGGGCTGGACACTGAAGCTTTCTTT
TRBJ1-5	15	.	.	TRBV28	CASNSGGDANQPQHF	TGTGCCAGCAACTCGGGGGGGGATGCCAATCAGCCCCAGCATTTT
TRBJ2-5	16	TRBD2	.	TRBV28	CASSPMETSGQETQYF	TGTGCCAGCAGCCCCATGGAGACTAGCGGACAAGAGACCCAGTACTTC
TRBJ2-5	16	TRBD2	.	TRBV9	CASSPRGGSYQETQYF	TGTGCCAGCAGCCCCCGCGGGGGGAGCTACCAAGAGACCCAGTACTTC
TRBJ1-2	17	TRBD1	once	TRBV10-2	CASSESKGQAPNYGYTF	TGCGCCAGCAGTGAGTCGAAGGGACAGGCCCCTAACTATGGCTACACCTTC
TRBJ2-7	14	.	.	TRBV30	CAWSVNRGGGEQYF	TGTGCCTGGAGTGTAAACAGGGGGGGAGGGGAGCAGTACTTC
TRBJ1-2	15	.	.	TRBV27	CASRISLNDVVGYTF	TGTGCCAGCAGAATAAGCCTAAACGATGTGGTTGGCTACACCTTC
TRBJ2-1	13	.	.	TRBV14	CASSHDGRDEQFF	TGTGCCAGCAGCCACGACGGGCGGGATGAGCAGTTCTTC
TRBJ2-7	14	.	.	TRBV7-9	CASSFDRFPYEQYF	TGTGCCAGCAGCTTCGACAGGTTTCCCTACGAGCAGTACTTC
TRBJ1-2	15	TRBD1	.	TRBV18	CASSPPRTGGLGYTF	TGTGCCAGCTCACCACCCAGGACAGGGGGCCTGGGCTACACCTTC
TRBJ2-7	17	TRBD2	.	TRBV25-1	CASSESKTSGLFYEQYF	TGTGCCAGCAGTGAATCAAAGACTAGCGGACTTTTCTACGAGCAGTACTTC
TRBJ1-1	16	TRBD1	.	TRBV7-8	CASTAYETGVGGEAFF	TGTGCCAGCACAGCTTACGAGACAGGGGTTGGCGGTGAAGCTTTCTTT
TRBJ2-2	13	.	.	TRBV28	CASSLRNTGELFF	TGTGCCAGCAGTTTACGGAACACCGGGGAGCTGTTTTTT
TRBJ2-3	15	TRBD1	.	TRBV5-4	CASSIPTGNTDTQYF	TGTGCCAGCAGCATACCGACAGGGAACACAGATACGCAGTATTTT
TRBJ1-2	13	.	few	TRBV7-3	CASSPDGNYGYTF	TGTGCCAGCAGCCCCGACGGGAACTATGGCTACACCTTC
TRBJ2-2	17	TRBD1	few	TRBV5-4	CASSREVQGAVTGELFF	TGTGCCAGCAGCAGGGAAGTTCAGGGGGCAGTGACCGGGGAGCTGTTTTTT
TRBJ2-7	13	TRBD1	.	TRBV28	CASSIYRGYEQYF	TGTGCCAGCAGTATCTACAGGGGCTACGAGCAGTACTTC
TRBJ1-2	16	TRBD1	few	TRBV6-5	CASSYRRQGGSYGYTF	TGTGCCAGCAGTTACCGCCGACAGGGGGGTAGCTATGGCTACACCTTC
TRBJ1-5	11	.	.	TRBV6-5	CASEGTKPQHF	TGTGCCAGCGAGGGCACCAAACCCCAGCATTTT
TRBJ1-3	14	.	.	TRBV7-9	CASSPNPTGNTIYF	TGTGCCAGCAGCCCCAACCCGACAGGAAACACCATATATTTT
TRBJ1-4	14	TRBD1	.	TRBV2	CASSVGQGFGKLFF	TGTGCCAGCAGTGTAGGACAGGGGTTCGGGAAACTGTTTTTT